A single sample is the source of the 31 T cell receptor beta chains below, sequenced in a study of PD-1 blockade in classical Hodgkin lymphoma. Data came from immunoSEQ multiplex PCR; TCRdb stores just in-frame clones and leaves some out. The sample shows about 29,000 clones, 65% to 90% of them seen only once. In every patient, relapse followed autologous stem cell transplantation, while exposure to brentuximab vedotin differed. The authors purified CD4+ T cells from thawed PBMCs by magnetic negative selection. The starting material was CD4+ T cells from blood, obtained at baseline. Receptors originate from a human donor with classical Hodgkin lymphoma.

Here the CDR3 reads CASRGPRVYEQYF. CDR3 sequence (DNA): TGTGCCAGCAGGGGACCGCGAGTCTACGAGCAGTACTTC. The chain is built from TRBV2 and TRBJ2-7, with D perhaps TRBD1 or TRBD2 (5 bases each). Trimming stripped 6 bases from V and 3 bases from J, with 12 bases between. Germline V lookup: CDR1 SNHLY, CDR2 FYNNEI. This CDR3 has 13 residues.

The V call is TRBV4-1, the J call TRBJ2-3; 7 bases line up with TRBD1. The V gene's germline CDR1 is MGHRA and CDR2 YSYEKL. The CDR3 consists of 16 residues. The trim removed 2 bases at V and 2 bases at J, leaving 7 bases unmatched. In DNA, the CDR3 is TGCGCCAGCAGCCAAAGGGGCCAGGGGGTCACAGATACGCAGTATTTT. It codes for CASSQRGQGVTDTQYF.

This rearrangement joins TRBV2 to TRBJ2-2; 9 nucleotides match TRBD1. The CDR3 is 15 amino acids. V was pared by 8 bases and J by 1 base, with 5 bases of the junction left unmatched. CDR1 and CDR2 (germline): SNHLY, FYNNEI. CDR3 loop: CASADRGLNTGELFF. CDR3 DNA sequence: TGTGCCAGCGCGGACAGGGGATTGAACACCGGGGAGCTGTTTTTT.

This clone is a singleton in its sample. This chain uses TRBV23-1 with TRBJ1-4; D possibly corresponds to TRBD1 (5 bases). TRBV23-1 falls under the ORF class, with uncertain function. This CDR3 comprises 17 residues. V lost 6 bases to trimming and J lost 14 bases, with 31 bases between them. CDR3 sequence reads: CASSPGGWGSDNERLFF. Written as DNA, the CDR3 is TGCGCCAGCAGCCCTGGTGGTTGGGGCAGCGATAATGAAAGGCTGTTTTTT.

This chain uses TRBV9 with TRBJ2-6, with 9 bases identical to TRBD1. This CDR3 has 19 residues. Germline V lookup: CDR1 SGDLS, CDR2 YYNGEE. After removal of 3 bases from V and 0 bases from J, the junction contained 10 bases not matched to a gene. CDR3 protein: CASSASLGTGRSGANVLTF. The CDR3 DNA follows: TGTGCCAGCAGCGCTTCTTTAGGGACAGGGCGCTCTGGGGCCAACGTCCTGACTTTC. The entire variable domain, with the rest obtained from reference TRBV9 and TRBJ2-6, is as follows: DSGVTQTPKHLITATGQRVTLRCSPRSGDLSVYWYQQSLDQGLQFLIQYYNGEERAKGNILERFSAQQFPDLHSELNLSSLELGDSALYFCASSASLGTGRSGANVLTFGAGSRLTVL.

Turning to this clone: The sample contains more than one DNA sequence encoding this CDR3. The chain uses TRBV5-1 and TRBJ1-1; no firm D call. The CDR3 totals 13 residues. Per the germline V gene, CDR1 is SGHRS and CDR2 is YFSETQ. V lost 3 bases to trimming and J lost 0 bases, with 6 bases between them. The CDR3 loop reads CASSSAMNTEAFF. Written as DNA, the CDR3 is TGCGCCAGCAGCTCGGCCATGAACACTGAAGCTTTCTTT.

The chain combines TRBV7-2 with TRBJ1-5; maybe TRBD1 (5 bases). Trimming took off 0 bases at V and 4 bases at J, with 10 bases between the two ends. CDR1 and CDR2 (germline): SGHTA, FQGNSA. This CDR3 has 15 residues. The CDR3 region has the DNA TGTGCCAGCAGCTTAGCGCGTGGGGGGAATCAGCCCCAGCATTTT. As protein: CASSLARGGNQPQHF.

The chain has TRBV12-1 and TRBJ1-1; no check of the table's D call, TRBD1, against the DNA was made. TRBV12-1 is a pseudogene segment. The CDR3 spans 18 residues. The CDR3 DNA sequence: TGTGCCAGCAGCTTTCCTTGTCAGGGGCCCGTGTTCGTCACTGAAGCTTTCTTT. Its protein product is CASSFPCQGPVFVTEAFF.

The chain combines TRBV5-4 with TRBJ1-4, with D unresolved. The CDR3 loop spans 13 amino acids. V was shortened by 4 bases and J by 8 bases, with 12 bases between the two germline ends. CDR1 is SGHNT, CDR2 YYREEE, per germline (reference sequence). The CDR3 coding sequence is TGTGCCAGCAGCCACCGCTCGGAGGAAAAACTGTTTTTT. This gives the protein CASSHRSEEKLFF.

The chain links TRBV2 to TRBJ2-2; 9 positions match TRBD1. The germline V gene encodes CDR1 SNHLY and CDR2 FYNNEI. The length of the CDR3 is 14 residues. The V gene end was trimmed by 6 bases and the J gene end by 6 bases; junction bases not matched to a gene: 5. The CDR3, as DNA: TGTGCCAGCAGCCCCAGGACAGGGGCCGGGGAGCTGTTTTTT. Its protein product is CASSPRTGAGELFF.

The CDR3 reads CASSQSILSRETQYF. In DNA form, the CDR3 reads TGTGCCAGCAGCCAATCTATTTTGTCGCGAGAGACCCAGTACTTC. The rearrangement uses TRBV14 and TRBJ2-5, with no clear D. Germline V CDR1 and CDR2: SGHDN, FVKESK. The ends were cut back, 2 bases at V and 4 bases at J, with 14 bases in the middle. The CDR3 has 15 amino acids.

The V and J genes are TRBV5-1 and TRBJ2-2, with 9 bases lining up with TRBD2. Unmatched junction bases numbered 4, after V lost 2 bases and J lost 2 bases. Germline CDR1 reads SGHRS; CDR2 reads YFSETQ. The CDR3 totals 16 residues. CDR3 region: CASSFSLAGNTGELFF. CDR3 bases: TGCGCCAGCAGCTTTTCACTAGCGGGTAACACCGGGGAGCTGTTTTTT. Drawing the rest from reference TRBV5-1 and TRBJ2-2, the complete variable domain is KAGVTQTPRYLIKTRGQQVTLSCSPISGHRSVSWYQQTPGQGLQFLFEYFSETQRNKGNFPGRFSGRQFSNSRSEMNVSTLELGDSALYLCASSFSLAGNTGELFFGEGSRLTVL.

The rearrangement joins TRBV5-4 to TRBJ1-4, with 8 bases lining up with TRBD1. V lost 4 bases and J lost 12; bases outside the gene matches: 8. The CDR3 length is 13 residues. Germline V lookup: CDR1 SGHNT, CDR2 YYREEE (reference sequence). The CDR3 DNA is TGTGCCAGCAGCCCTGGACAGGGTCAGCAACTGTTTTTT. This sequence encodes CASSPGQGQQLFF.

CDR3 amino acids: CASRHDALAGVIADTQYF. The CDR3 DNA follows: TGCGCCAGCAGGCACGATGCTCTAGCGGGAGTAATTGCAGATACGCAGTATTTT. The V call is TRBV5-1, the J call TRBJ2-3; 10 positions match TRBD2. Germline CDR1 SGHRS, CDR2 YFSETQ. Germline trimming cut 5 bases from V and 4 bases from J; bases unmatched to any gene: 16. The CDR3 contains 18 residues.

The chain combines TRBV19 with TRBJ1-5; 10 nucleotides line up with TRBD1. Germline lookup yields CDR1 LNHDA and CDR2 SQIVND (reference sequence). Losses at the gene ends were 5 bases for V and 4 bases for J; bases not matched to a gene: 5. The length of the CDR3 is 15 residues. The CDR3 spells CASSAGQGGNQPQHF. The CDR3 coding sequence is TGTGCCAGTAGTGCTGGACAGGGGGGGAATCAGCCCCAGCATTTT.

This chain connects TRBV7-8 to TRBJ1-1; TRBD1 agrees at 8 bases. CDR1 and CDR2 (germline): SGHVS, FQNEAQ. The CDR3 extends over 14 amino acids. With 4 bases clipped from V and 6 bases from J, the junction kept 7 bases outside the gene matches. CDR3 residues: CASSSRTGSAEAFF. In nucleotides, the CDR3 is TGTGCCAGCAGCTCCCGGACAGGGAGTGCTGAAGCTTTCTTT.

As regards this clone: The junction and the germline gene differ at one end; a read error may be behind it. The CDR3 loop is CASSLAGESYNEQFF. As DNA, the CDR3 is TGTGCCAGCAGTTTAGCGGGAGAGTCTTACAATGAGCAGTTCTTC. The chain links TRBV11-2 to TRBJ2-1, with TRBD2 matching over 9 bases. Germline assignment: CDR1 SGHAT and CDR2 FQNNGV. The CDR3 length is 15 residues.

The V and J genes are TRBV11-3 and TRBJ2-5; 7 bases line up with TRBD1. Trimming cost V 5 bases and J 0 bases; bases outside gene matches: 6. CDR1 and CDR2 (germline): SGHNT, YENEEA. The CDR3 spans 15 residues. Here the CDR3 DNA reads TGTGCCAGCAGCAGACAGGGATCAAACCAAGAGACCCAGTACTTC. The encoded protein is CASSRQGSNQETQYF. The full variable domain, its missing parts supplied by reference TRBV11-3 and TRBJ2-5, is EAGVVQSPRYKIIEKKQPVAFWCNPISGHNTLYWYLQNLGQGPELLIRYENEEAVDDSQLPKDRFSAERLKGVDSTLKIQPAELGDSAVYLCASSRQGSNQETQYFGPGTRLLVL.

The CDR3 is CASTPPRGVNTEAFF. CDR3 DNA: TGTGCCAGCACCCCACCCCGGGGTGTGAACACTGAAGCTTTCTTT. This chain joins TRBV6-5 and TRBJ1-1; D not resolved. V shed 7 bases and J shed 0 bases, with 15 bases lying between them. CDR1 and CDR2 from the germline V gene are MNHEY and SVGAGI. CDR3 length equals 15 residues.

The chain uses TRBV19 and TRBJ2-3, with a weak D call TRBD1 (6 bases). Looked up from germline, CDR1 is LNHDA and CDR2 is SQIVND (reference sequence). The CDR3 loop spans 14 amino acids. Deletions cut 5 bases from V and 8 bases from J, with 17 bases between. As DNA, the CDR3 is TGTGCCAGTAGTGACTACCCCGGGACAATTACGCAGTATTTT. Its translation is CASSDYPGTITQYF.

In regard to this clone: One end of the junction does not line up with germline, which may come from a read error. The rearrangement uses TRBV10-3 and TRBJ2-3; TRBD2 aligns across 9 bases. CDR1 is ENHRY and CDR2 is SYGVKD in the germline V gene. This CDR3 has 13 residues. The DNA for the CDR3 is TGTGCCATTTCCGGGACTAGCAGAGATACGCAGTATTTT. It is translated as CAISGTSRDTQYF.

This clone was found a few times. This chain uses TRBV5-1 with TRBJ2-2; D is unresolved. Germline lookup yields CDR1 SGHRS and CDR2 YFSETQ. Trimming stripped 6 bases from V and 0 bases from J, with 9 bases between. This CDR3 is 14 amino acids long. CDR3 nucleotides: TGCGCCAGCAAGCCGAGGTCGAACACCGGGGAGCTGTTTTTT. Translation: CASKPRSNTGELFF.

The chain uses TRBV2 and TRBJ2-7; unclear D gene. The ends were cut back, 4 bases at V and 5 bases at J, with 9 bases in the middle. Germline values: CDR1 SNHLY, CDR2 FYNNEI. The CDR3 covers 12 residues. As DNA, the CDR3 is TGTGCCAGCAGTGCGGACCGGAACGAGCAGTACTTC. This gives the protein CASSADRNEQYF.

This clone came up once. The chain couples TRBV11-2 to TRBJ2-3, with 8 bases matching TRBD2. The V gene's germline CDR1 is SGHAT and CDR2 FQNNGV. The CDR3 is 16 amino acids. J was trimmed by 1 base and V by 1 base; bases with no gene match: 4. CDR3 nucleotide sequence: TGTGCCAGCAGCTTAGGACTAGCGATAGGCACAGATACGCAGTATTTT. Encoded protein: CASSLGLAIGTDTQYF.

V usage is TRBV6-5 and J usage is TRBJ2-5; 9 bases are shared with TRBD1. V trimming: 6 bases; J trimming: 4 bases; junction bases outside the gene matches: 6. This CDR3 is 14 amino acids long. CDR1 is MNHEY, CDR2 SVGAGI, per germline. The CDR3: CASRGQGRGETQYF. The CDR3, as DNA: TGTGCCAGCAGAGGACAGGGGAGGGGAGAGACCCAGTACTTC.

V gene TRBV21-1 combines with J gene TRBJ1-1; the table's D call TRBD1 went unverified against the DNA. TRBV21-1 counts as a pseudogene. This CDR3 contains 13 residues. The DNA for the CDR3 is TGTGCCAGCAGCAACGGACAGGGGGCTGAAGCTTTCTTT. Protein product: CASSNGQGAEAFF.

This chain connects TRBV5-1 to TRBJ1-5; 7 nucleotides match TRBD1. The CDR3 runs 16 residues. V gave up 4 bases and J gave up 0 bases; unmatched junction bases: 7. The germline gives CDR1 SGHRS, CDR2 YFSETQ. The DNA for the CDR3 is TGCGCCAGCAGCCACGACAGGGCTAATAGCAATCAGCCCCAGCATTTT. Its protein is CASSHDRANSNQPQHF.

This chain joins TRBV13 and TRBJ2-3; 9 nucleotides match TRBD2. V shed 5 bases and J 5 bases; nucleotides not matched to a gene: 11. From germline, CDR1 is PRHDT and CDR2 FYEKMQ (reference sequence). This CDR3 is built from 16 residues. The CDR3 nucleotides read TGTGCCAGCAGCACGACTAGCGGAACCCCGGGAGATACGCAGTATTTT. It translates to CASSTTSGTPGDTQYF.

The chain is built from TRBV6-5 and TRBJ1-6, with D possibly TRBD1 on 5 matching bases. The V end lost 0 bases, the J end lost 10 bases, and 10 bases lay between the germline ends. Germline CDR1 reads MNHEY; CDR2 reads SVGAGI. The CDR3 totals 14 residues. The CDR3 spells CASSYSKRDSPLHF. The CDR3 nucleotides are TGTGCCAGCAGTTACTCGAAGCGGGACTCACCCCTCCACTTT.

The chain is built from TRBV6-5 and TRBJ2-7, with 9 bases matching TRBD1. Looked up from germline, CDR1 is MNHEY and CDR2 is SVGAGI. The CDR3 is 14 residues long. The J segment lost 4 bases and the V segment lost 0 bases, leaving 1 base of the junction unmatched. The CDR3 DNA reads TGTGCCAGCAGTTACTCGGGACAGGGTTACGAGCAGTACTTC. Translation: CASSYSGQGYEQYF.

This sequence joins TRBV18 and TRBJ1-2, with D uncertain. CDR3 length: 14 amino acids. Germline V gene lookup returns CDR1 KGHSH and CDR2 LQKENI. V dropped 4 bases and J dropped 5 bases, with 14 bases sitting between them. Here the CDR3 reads CASSRARDGYGYTF. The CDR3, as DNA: TGTGCCAGCTCACGGGCGCGTGACGGGTATGGCTACACCTTC.